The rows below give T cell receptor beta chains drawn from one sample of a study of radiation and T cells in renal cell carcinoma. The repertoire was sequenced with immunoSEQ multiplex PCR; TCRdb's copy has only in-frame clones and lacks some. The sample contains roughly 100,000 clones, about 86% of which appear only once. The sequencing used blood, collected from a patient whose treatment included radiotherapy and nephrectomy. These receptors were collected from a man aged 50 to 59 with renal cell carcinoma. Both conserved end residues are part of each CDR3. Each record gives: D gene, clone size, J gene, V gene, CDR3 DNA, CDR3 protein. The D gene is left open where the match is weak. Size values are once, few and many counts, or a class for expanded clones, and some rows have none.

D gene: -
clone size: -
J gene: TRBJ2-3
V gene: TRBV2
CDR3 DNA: TGTGCCAGCAGTGAATCCGAGGGCGCAGGCACAGATACGCAGTATTTT
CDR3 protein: CASSESEGAGTDTQYF

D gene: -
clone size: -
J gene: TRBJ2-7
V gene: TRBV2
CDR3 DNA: TGTGCCAGCAGTGAACAGGGGACGGGCTACGAGCAGTACTTC
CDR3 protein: CASSEQGTGYEQYF

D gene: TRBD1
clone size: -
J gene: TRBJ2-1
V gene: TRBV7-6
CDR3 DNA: TGTGCCAGCAGCTTAGCCGGGACAGGGGGCGATGAGCAGTTCTTC
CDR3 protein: CASSLAGTGGDEQFF

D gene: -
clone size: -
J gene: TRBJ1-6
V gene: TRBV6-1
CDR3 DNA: TGTGCCTGCAGGGAAAGGACCTATTCACCCCTCCACTTT
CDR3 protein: CACRERTYSPLHF

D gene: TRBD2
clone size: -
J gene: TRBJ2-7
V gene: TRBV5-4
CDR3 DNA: TGTGCCAGCAGCTCTGCGGCGCGGGGGATTTCCTACGAGCAGTACTTC
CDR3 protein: CASSSAARGISYEQYF

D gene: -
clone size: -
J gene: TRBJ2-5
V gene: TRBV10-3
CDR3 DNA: TGTGCCATCAGTGTTGGAAACCAAGAGACCCAGTACTTC
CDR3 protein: CAISVGNQETQYF

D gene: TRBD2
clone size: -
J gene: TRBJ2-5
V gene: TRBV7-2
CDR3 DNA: TGTGCCAGCAGCTTAGTACAGCGGGGGGGCCATCAGACCCAGTACTTC
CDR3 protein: CASSLVQRGGHQTQYF

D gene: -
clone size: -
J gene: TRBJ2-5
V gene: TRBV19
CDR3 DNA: TGTGCCAGTAGTGCAGAGTACCAAGAGACCCAGTACTTC
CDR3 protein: CASSAEYQETQYF

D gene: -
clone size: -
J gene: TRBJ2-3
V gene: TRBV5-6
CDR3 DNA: TGTGCCAGCAGCTTGCAGCGAGTGCGCACAGATACGCAGTATTTT
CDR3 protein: CASSLQRVRTDTQYF

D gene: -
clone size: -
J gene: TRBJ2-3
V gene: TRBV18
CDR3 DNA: TGTGCCAGCTCATTGGGACCAGGACCAGATACGCAGTATTTT
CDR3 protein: CASSLGPGPDTQYF

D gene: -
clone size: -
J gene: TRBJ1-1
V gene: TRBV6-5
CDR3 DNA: TGTGCCAGCAGTCCACCCGGCTTCGCTGAAGCTTTCTTT
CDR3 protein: CASSPPGFAEAFF

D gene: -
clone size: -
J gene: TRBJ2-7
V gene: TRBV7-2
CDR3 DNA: TGTGCCAGCAGCGGCCAGCCAGGGTACGACTACGAGCAGTACTTC
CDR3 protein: CASSGQPGYDYEQYF

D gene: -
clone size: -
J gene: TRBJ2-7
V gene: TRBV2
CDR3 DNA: TGTGCCAGCACCGGGACATACATCTACGAGCAGTACTTC
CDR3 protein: CASTGTYIYEQYF

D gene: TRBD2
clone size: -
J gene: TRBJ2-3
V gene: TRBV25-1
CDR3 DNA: TGTGCCAGCACCCGGACTAGCGGGAGTCTAACAGATACGCAGTATTTT
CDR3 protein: CASTRTSGSLTDTQYF

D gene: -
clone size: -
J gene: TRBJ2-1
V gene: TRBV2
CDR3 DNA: TGTGCCAGCTCGAAAGGTTCTAGATACAATGAGCAGTTCTTC
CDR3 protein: CASSKGSRYNEQFF

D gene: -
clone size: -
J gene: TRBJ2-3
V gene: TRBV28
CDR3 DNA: TGTGCCAGCAGTCTCACAGATACGCAGTATTTT
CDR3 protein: CASSLTDTQYF

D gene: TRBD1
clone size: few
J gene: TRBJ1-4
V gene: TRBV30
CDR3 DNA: TGTGCCTGGGCCGGGACAGGGGAAAAACTGTTTTTT
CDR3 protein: CAWAGTGEKLFF

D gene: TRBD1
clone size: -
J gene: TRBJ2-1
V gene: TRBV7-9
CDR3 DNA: TGTGCCAGCAGCCTCACCGGGACAGGGGGGGATGAGCAGTTCTTC
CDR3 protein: CASSLTGTGGDEQFF

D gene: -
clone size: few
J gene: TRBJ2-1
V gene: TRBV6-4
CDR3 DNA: TGTGCCAGCAGTAGCGGTCTCAACAATGAGCAGTTCTTC
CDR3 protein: CASSSGLNNEQFF

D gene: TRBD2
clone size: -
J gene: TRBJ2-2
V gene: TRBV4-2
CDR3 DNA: TGTGCCAGCAGCCAAGATGATCTAGCGGGGGGTACCGGGGAGCTGTTTTTT
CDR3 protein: CASSQDDLAGGTGELFF

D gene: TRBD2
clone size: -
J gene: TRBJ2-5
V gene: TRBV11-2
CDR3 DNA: TGTGCCAGCAGCCTTAGATATCCAGCGGGGGCTATCAGGGGAGAGACCCAGTACTTC
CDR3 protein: CASSLRYPAGAIRGETQYF

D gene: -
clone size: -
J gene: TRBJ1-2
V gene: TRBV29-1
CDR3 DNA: TGCAGCGTCGCAAGAATAGAAAATGGCTACACCTTC
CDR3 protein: CSVARIENGYTF

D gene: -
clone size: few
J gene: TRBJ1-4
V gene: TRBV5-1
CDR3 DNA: TGCGCCAGCAGCTTGGGTTCCGGGTTGGGCGAAAAACTGTTTTTT
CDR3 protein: CASSLGSGLGEKLFF

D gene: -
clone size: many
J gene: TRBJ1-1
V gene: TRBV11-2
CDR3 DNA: TGTGCCAGCAGCTTCGCGTCTACGAACACTGAAGCTTTCTTT
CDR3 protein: CASSFASTNTEAFF

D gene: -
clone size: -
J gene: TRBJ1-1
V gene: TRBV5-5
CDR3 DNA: TGTGCCAGCAGCTTAAGGGTGCGGCAGACTGAAGCTTTCTTT
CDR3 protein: CASSLRVRQTEAFF

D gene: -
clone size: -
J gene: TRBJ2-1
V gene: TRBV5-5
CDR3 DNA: TGTGCCAGCAGCTTGGGTAGCGGAAGCTCCTACAATGAGCAGTTCTTC
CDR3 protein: CASSLGSGSSYNEQFF

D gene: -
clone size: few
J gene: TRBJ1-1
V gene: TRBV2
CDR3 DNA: TGTGCCAGCAGTGATGAGGGGGAGCATGATGAAGCTTTCTTT
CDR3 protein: CASSDEGEHDEAFF

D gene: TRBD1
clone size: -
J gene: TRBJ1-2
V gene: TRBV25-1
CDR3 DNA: TGTGCCAGCCGCCGTACAGGGGACCATGGCTACACCTTC
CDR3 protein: CASRRTGDHGYTF

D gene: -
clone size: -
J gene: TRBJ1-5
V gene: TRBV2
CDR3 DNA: TGTGCCAGCAGTGACAGGCGAGATCAGCCCCAGCATTTT
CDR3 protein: CASSDRRDQPQHF

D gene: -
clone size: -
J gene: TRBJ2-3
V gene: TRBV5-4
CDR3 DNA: TGTGCCAGCAGCTTGGTGGGGACAGATACGCAGTATTTT
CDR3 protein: CASSLVGTDTQYF

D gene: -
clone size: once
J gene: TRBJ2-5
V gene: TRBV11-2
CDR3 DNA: TGTGCCAGCAGCCCGACGCAAGAGACCCAGTACTTC
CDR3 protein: CASSPTQETQYF

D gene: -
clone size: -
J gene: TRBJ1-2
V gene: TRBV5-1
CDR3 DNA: TGCGCCAGCAGCTTGATGGGCGATACTAACTATGGCTACACCTTC
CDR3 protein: CASSLMGDTNYGYTF

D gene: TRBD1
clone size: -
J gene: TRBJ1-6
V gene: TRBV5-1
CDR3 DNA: TGCGCCAGCAGCGCGGGACAGGGGGCCACAAATTCACCCCTCCACTTT
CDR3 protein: CASSAGQGATNSPLHF

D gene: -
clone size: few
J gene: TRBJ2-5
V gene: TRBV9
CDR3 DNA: TGTGCCAGCAGCGTAGCTTCGTATACCCAAGAGACCCAGTACTTC
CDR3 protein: CASSVASYTQETQYF

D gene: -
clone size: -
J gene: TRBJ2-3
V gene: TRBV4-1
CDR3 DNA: TGCGCCAGCAGCCAAGATATCCCAAGAGATACGCAGTATTTT
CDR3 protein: CASSQDIPRDTQYF

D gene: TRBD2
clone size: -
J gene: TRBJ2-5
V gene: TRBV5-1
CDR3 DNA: TGCGCCAGCAGCTGGAACGCGGGAGTAGGTGAGACCCAGTACTTC
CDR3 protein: CASSWNAGVGETQYF

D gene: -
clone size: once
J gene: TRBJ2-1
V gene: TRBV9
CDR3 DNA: TGTGCCAGCAGCGTAGGGCTAGCGCGGGATGAGCAGTTCTTC
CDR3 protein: CASSVGLARDEQFF

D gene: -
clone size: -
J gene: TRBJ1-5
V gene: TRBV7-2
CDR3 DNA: TGTGCCAGCAGCTTAGCGGCAGTCCCAAATCAGCCCCAGCATTTT
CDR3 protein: CASSLAAVPNQPQHF

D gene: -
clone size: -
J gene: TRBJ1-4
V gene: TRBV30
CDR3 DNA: TGTGCCTGGGGACTAGACACTCCTAATGAAAAACTGTTTTTT
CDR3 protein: CAWGLDTPNEKLFF

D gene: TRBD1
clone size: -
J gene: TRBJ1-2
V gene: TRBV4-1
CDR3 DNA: TGCGCCAGCAGCCACTACAGGGGAAATTGGGATGGCTACACCTTC
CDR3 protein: CASSHYRGNWDGYTF